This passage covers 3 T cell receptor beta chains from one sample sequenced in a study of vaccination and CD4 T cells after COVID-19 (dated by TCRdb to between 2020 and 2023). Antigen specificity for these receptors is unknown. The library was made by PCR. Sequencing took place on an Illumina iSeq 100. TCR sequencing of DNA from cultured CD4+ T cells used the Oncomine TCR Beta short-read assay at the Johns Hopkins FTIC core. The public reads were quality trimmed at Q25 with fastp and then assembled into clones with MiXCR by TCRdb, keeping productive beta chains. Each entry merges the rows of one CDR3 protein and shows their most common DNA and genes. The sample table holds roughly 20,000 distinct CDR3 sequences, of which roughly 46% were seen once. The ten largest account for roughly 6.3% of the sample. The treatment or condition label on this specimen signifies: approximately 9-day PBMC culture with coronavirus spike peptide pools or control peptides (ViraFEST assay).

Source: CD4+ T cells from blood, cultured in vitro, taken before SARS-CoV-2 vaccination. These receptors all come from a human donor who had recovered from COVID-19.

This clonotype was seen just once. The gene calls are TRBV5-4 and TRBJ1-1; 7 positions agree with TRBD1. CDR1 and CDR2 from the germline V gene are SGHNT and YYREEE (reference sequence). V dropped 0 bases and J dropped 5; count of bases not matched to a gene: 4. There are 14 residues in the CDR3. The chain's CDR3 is CASSLEGAGTEAFF. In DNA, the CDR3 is TGTGCCAGCAGCTTGGAGGGGGCAGGGACTGAAGCTTTCTTT.

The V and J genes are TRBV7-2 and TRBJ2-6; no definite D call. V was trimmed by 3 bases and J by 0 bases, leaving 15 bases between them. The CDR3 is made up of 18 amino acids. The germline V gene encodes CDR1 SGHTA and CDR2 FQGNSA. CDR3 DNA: TGTGCCAGCAGCTTTTATGGGGTAAAGAGCTCTGGGGCCAACGTCCTGACTTTC. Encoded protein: CASSFYGVKSSGANVLTF.

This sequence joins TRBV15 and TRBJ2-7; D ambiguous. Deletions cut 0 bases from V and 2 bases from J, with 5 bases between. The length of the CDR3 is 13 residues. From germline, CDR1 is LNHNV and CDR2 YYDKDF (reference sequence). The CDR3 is CATSRDKTYEQYF. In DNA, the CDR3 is TGTGCCACCAGCAGAGACAAGACCTACGAGCAGTACTTC.